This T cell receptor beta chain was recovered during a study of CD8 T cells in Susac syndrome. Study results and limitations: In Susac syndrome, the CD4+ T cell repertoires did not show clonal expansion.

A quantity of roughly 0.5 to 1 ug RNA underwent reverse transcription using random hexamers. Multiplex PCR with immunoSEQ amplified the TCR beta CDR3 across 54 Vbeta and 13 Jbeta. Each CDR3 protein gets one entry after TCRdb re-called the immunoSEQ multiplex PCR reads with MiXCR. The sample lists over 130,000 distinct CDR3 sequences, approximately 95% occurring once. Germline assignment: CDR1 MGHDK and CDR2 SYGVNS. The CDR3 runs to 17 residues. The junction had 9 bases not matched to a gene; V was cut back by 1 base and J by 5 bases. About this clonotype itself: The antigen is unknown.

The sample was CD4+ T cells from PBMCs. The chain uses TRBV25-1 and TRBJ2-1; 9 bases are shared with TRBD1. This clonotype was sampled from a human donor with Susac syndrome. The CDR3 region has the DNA TGTGCCAGCAGTGAATTTTTCAGGGACAGGGTTGACAATGAGCAGTTCTTC. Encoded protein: CASSEFFRDRVDNEQFF.